The clone carrying this TCR beta chain was picked up a small number of times. The antigen remains undetermined. Amplification used 60 Vbeta primers and 13 Jbeta primers. Using immunoSEQ multiplex PCR, the repertoire was profiled, and TCRdb retains in-frame clones only, with some absent. The sample carries more than 80,000 clones, 70% to 85% recorded once. Germline assignment: CDR1 SGHRS and CDR2 YFSETQ. This CDR3 is built from 14 residues. Trimming took 4 bases from V and 0 from J, leaving 9 bases between them. The data derive from a study of cytomegalovirus exposure and HLA in healthy donors. Study outcomes and limitations: Confirmation in vitro established that a few CMV-associated chains were specific for CMV antigens.

This chain joins TRBV5-1 and TRBJ2-3; the D is unclear. Sequencing input: PBMCs. The TCR originated in a boy younger than 18 in good health and CMV-seronegative. The CDR3 here is CASSSESSTDTQYF. Written as DNA, the CDR3 is TGCGCCAGCAGCAGTGAGTCTAGCACAGATACGCAGTATTTT.